One and the same sample provided the 26 T cell receptor beta chains below, sequenced in a study of T cell changes during pregnancy in multiple sclerosis. Some clones are missing from TCRdb's copy, which holds only in-frame ones; the method was immunoSEQ multiplex PCR. The sample yields around 67,000 clones, about nine tenths seen once. Sequenced here: peripheral blood, sampled after pregnancy. These TCRs come from a female donor in good health, enrolled as a control in a pregnancy study.

The V and J genes are TRBV7-8 and TRBJ1-2; 7 nucleotides line up with TRBD1. Germline values: CDR1 SGHVS, CDR2 FQNEAQ. Germline trimming cut 5 bases from V and 8 bases from J; bases unmatched to any gene: 5. The CDR3 is made up of 12 amino acids. The CDR3: CASSPGQAGYTF. CDR3 sequence (DNA): TGTGCCAGCAGCCCAGGACAGGCCGGCTACACCTTC. Full variable domain (remainder filled in from reference TRBV7-8 and TRBJ1-2): GAGVSQSPRYKVAKRGQDVALRCDPISGHVSLFWYQQALGQGPEFLTYFQNEAQLDKSGLPSDRFFAERPEGSVSTLKIQRTQQEDSAVYLCASSPGQAGYTFGSGTRLTVV.

The V gene is TRBV2, the J gene TRBJ2-7; 9 nucleotides match TRBD2. The V gene end was trimmed by 6 bases and the J gene end by 3 bases; junction bases not matched to a gene: 3. Germline V gene data show CDR1 as SNHLY and CDR2 as FYNNEI. This CDR3 comprises 13 residues. Here the CDR3 reads CASRSSGSYEQYF. CDR3 coding DNA: TGTGCCAGCAGGAGTAGCGGGAGCTACGAGCAGTACTTC.

This rearrangement joins TRBV27 to TRBJ1-6, with D perhaps TRBD1 (6 bases). CDR3 length: 15 amino acids. The V end was cut by 3 bases, the J end by 8 bases, with 14 bases between. Germline values: CDR1 MNHEY, CDR2 SMNVEV (reference sequence). CDR3 in DNA: TGTGCCAGCAGTTTCCAGACAGGCTTTGATTCACCCCTCCACTTT. As protein: CASSFQTGFDSPLHF.

The J gene is TRBJ2-5, the V gene TRBV29-1, with 7 positions matching TRBD2. The V and J ends lost 3 bases and 6 bases, in that order; junction bases with no gene match: 7. The germline CDR1 and CDR2 sequences are SQVTM and ANQGSEA. This CDR3 is 13 amino acids long. CDR3 loop: CSVDLAETKTQYF. For the CDR3, the DNA is TGCAGCGTTGACCTAGCGGAGACAAAGACCCAGTACTTC.

Ten or more counts support this clone. The rearrangement links TRBV4-3 to TRBJ2-4, with unresolved D. Germline values: CDR1 LGHNA, CDR2 YSLEER. V lost 5 bases, J lost 8 bases, and 13 bases lay in between. This CDR3 region has 13 residues. CDR3 in DNA: TGCGCCAGCAGCGGTGGCGAGGCGGACATTCAGTACTTC. Its protein product is CASSGGEADIQYF.

The V gene is TRBV7-9, the J gene TRBJ1-1; TRBD1 matches 8 bases. CDR1 and CDR2 from the germline V gene are SEHNR and FQNEAQ (reference sequence). V gave up 5 bases and J gave up 3 bases; unmatched junction bases: 5. The CDR3 is made up of 14 amino acids. CDR3 sequence: CASSVLTGDTEAFF. CDR3 bases: TGTGCCAGCAGCGTATTGACAGGGGACACTGAAGCTTTCTTT.

A word on this clone: Mismatch with germline at one junction end may stem from a read error. The V and J genes are TRBV14 and TRBJ2-7; D might be TRBD2 (6 bases). Germline V lookup: CDR1 SGHDN, CDR2 FVKESK. CDR3 size: 12 residues. The CDR3: CASSPSTGTRHF. In DNA form, the CDR3 reads TGTGCCAGCAGCCCCTCCACCGGGACTCGCCACTTC.

V gene TRBV6-5 combines with J gene TRBJ2-3; possible D gene TRBD2, 5 bases. V was trimmed by 5 bases and J by 3 bases, leaving 9 bases between them. The CDR3 runs 13 residues. CDR1 is MNHEY, CDR2 SVGAGI, per germline. This CDR3 is CASSRGSTDTQYF. The CDR3 nucleotides read TGTGCCAGCAGTCGGGGATCGACAGATACGCAGTATTTT.

V is TRBV7-9 and J is TRBJ1-1; 11 bases are a match to TRBD1. The V gene end was trimmed by 5 bases and the J gene end by 10 bases; junction bases not matched to a gene: 3. Germline V gives CDR1 SEHNR, CDR2 FQNEAQ (reference sequence). The CDR3 covers 12 residues. As DNA, the CDR3 is TGTGCCAGCAGCGGAGGACAGGGGGCAGCTTTCTTT. Amino acids: CASSGGQGAAFF.

The chain recombines TRBV30 with TRBJ2-7; 7 bases line up with TRBD1. This CDR3 has 15 amino acids. J gave up 2 bases and V 4 bases, and 11 bases lay outside the gene matches. Per germline, CDR1 GTSNPN and CDR2 SVGIG (reference sequence). Written as DNA, the CDR3 is TGTGCCTGGACCCATCCCGGGACAGTTCCCTACGAGCAGTACTTC. Translating it yields CAWTHPGTVPYEQYF.

CDR3 DNA: TGTGCCAGCAGCCAGGGACTAGCGGCGCAGTATTTT. Protein sequence: CASSQGLAAQYF. This chain links TRBV4-2 with TRBJ2-3; 11 bases are shared with TRBD2. The CDR3 spans 12 residues. Germline CDR1 and CDR2: LGHNA and YNFKEQ. V shed 3 bases, J shed 10 bases, and the junction held 0 bases outside the gene matches.

The chain recombines TRBV9 with TRBJ2-7; possibly TRBD2 for D (7 bases). Germline assignment: CDR1 SGDLS and CDR2 YYNGEE. Deletions cut 3 bases from V and 5 bases from J, with 15 bases between. CDR3 length: 14 amino acids. The CDR3 protein is CASSGGGGSNEQYF. The CDR3 DNA sequence: TGTGCCAGCAGCGGGGGGGGCGGGAGTAACGAGCAGTACTTC.

The rearrangement links TRBV6-1 to TRBJ1-2; D unclear. The CDR3 length is 15 residues. Germline-derived CDR1 and CDR2 are MNHNS and SASEGT. The V gene lost 2 bases and the J gene lost 4 bases, with 14 bases spanning the gap. The CDR3 region has the DNA TGTGCCAGCAGTGAACCGGCAGCGCCCGCCTATGGCTACACCTTC. The encoded protein is CASSEPAAPAYGYTF.

The chain joins TRBV29-1 to TRBJ2-7, with TRBD2 as a possible D gene (6 bases). The CDR3 spans 14 residues. Germline lookup yields CDR1 SQVTM and CDR2 ANQGSEA. V gave up 6 bases and J gave up 0 bases, with 15 bases separating them. CDR3 nucleotide sequence: TGCAGCGTCGCCCTAGGAGGGGTCTCCTACGAGCAGTACTTC. Its protein is CSVALGGVSYEQYF.

V usage is TRBV29-1 and J usage is TRBJ1-2, with 7 bases lining up with TRBD1. This CDR3 has 13 residues. Trimming at V came to 7 bases and at J to 2 bases, leaving 7 bases not matched to a gene. Germline CDR1 reads SQVTM; CDR2 reads ANQGSEA. CDR3 DNA: TGCAGCGCAGGGGACAGATCGAACTATGGCTACACCTTC. Translating it yields CSAGDRSNYGYTF.

J is TRBJ2-3 and V is TRBV5-1; a weak D match, TRBD2 (6 bases). The CDR3 extends over 16 amino acids. Deletions cut 5 bases from V and 1 base from J, with 17 bases between. Germline loops: CDR1 SGHRS, CDR2 YFSETQ. CDR3 amino acids: CASRDGSGSRTDTQYF. The CDR3 nucleotides are TGCGCCAGCAGGGACGGGAGCGGGTCCCGCACAGATACGCAGTATTTT. The entire variable domain, with the rest obtained from reference TRBV5-1 and TRBJ2-3, is as follows: KAGVTQTPRYLIKTRGQQVTLSCSPISGHRSVSWYQQTPGQGLQFLFEYFSETQRNKGNFPGRFSGRQFSNSRSEMNVSTLELGDSALYLCASRDGSGSRTDTQYFGPGTRLTVL.

This clone was seen once. J is TRBJ1-1 and V is TRBV5-6; 7 nucleotides match TRBD1. The CDR3 totals 18 residues. Unmatched junction bases numbered 19, after V lost 4 bases and J lost 4 bases. Per the germline V gene, CDR1 is SGHDT and CDR2 is YYEEEE. The CDR3 is CASSPLSPGQRFITEAFF. DNA for the CDR3: TGTGCCAGCAGCCCGCTCTCTCCGGGACAGCGATTCATCACTGAAGCTTTCTTT.

The V call is TRBV29-1, the J call TRBJ2-3; TRBD2 matches at 8 bases. This CDR3 is built from 14 residues. Trimming removed 4 bases from V and 3 bases from J; junction bases left unmatched: 6. Germline values: CDR1 SQVTM, CDR2 ANQGSEA. CDR3 nucleotides: TGCAGCGTTGGTCCGGGGGGGCGGACAGATACGCAGTATTTT. This codes for CSVGPGGRTDTQYF.

V and J are TRBV27 and TRBJ2-7; 8 nucleotides agree with TRBD2. V lost 3 bases and J lost 2; bases outside the gene matches: 6. The length of the CDR3 is 15 residues. Germline-derived CDR1 and CDR2 are MNHEY and SMNVEV (reference sequence). The CDR3 reads CASSLRLAGTYEQYF. CDR3 nucleotide sequence: TGTGCCAGCAGTTTGAGGCTAGCGGGCACCTACGAGCAGTACTTC.

V and J are TRBV30 and TRBJ1-2, with D possibly matching TRBD1 (5 bases). CDR1 GTSNPN and CDR2 SVGIG come from the germline V gene (reference sequence). The V and J ends lost 3 bases and 8 bases respectively, with 13 bases between them. This CDR3 comprises 12 residues. As DNA, the CDR3 is TGTGCCTGGAGGGCCGGCGGGGCAGGCTACACCTTC. This translates into CAWRAGGAGYTF.

The chain has TRBV7-2 and TRBJ1-2; D possibly corresponds to TRBD1 (6 bases). CDR1 SGHTA and CDR2 FQGNSA come from the germline V gene. The CDR3 spans 13 residues. Trimming removed 11 bases from V and 3 bases from J, with 16 bases in between. The CDR3 is CAQEGGLDYGYTF. The CDR3 coding sequence is TGTGCCCAGGAGGGGGGGCTGGACTATGGCTACACCTTC.

The chain links TRBV18 to TRBJ1-3; the D is unclear. Trimming took off 3 bases at V and 8 bases at J, with 20 bases between the two ends. CDR3 size: 16 residues. In germline, CDR1 is KGHSH, CDR2 LQKENI. CDR3 sequence reads: CASSPIPAENWHTIYF. CDR3 DNA: TGTGCCAGCTCACCGATACCAGCGGAGAATTGGCACACCATATATTTT.

The chain joins TRBV2 to TRBJ1-2; possible D gene TRBD1, 5 bases. Deletions cut 7 bases from V and 2 bases from J, with 14 bases between. Per germline, CDR1 SNHLY and CDR2 FYNNEI. This CDR3 region has 14 residues. The CDR3 loop reads CASMGRGRNYGYTF. DNA of the CDR3: TGTGCCAGCATGGGGCGGGGCAGGAACTATGGCTACACCTTC.

This clone was detected only a few times. The chain combines TRBV30 with TRBJ1-1; D remains ambiguous. CDR3 length equals 11 residues. Trimming took 0 bases from V and 11 from J, leaving 10 bases between them. Germline values: CDR1 GTSNPN, CDR2 SVGIG (reference sequence). CDR3 sequence (DNA): TGTGCCTGGAGTGTTCTAGGCCAGGCTTTCTTT. Protein product: CAWSVLGQAFF.

In this sample, this clone turned up a few times. The CDR3 region has the DNA TGTGCCAGCAGCGTAGACACTGATTCACCCCTCCACTTT. This gives the protein CASSVDTDSPLHF. The chain is built from TRBV6-6 and TRBJ1-6; no clear D. Germline assignment: CDR1 MNHNY and CDR2 SVGAGI (reference sequence). The CDR3 is 13 amino acids. Trimming removed 6 bases at V and 8 bases at J, with 11 bases between.

The J gene is TRBJ1-1, the V gene TRBV5-6; D is unclear. Between the trimmed V and J ends, which lost 4 bases and 4 bases, there was a span of 20 bases. The CDR3 sequence is 16 residues long. Germline V CDR1 and CDR2: SGHDT, YYEEEE. The CDR3 DNA is TGTGCCAGCAGCCCGATCGGGGTCCTACTCGGCACTGAAGCTTTCTTT. Its translation is CASSPIGVLLGTEAFF.